The source of this TCR beta chain is a study of Graves' ophthalmopathy and Graves' hyperthyroidism. Study-wide background: Stable hyperthyroidism referred to disease that showed no ophthalmopathy within 18 months of follow-up. Study outcomes and limitations: Blood repertoires reportedly contained most expanded thyroid clonotypes above 0.001 frequency.

This clonotype showed up just once. Its antigen is undetermined. Beta-chain TCR CDR3 regions were amplified from RNA transcripts. The workflow started with a first-round RT-PCR run with HTBI primers and then moved on to a second-round multiplex PCR. Using its own MiXCR run on the multiplex PCR reads, TCRdb lists one record per CDR3 protein. This sample has about 1.1 million distinct CDR3 sequences, with about 36% found just once. Other autoimmune diseases, uncontrolled infections, pregnancy and lactation each led to patient exclusion. The germline gives CDR1 LGHNA, CDR2 YNFKEQ. Trimming took off 0 bases at V and 3 bases at J, with 24 bases between the two ends. The CDR3 length is 19 residues.

Source material: peripheral blood or thyroid tissue (not recorded which). The chain uses TRBV4-2 and TRBJ2-7; no definite D call. This TCR was sampled from an adult man with Graves' hyperthyroidism. The CDR3 is CASSQDRGSRTPTNYEQYF. The CDR3 DNA is TGTGCCAGCAGCCAAGATCGCGGCAGTCGAACCCCTACCAACTACGAGCAGTACTTC.